The T cell receptor beta chain under discussion was sequenced for a study of T cell repertoires in aging, cancer and after chemotherapy. Study-wide context: Glioblastoma patients receiving temozolomide-based therapy gave paired samples before and after chemotherapy.

This clonotype was counted between two and nine times. Its matching antigen is unknown. Whole-study results and caveats: Compared with age-matched healthy donors, untreated hematological or solid cancer patients showed higher blood TCR clonality. Loss of evenness, beyond lost richness, contributed to age-related TCR diversity decline in cancer patients. In each cancer cohort, median generation probability increased across chemotherapy, suggesting thymic output rebounded.

Rearranged V-D-J TRB sequences were amplified with a mixed TRB-A/B primer pool. Using its own MiXCR run on the multiplex PCR reads, TCRdb lists one record per CDR3 protein. The sample yields some 2,500 distinct CDR3 sequences, roughly 24% seen once. Germline loops: CDR1 SGHAT, CDR2 FQNNGV. This CDR3 is built from 17 residues. V was cut by 3 bases and J by 2 bases, with 18 bases left in between. Amplification of TCR beta used genomic DNA extracted from peripheral blood. The receptor comes from a human donor with a solid tumor. The sample comprised blood. The J gene is TRBJ2-3, the V gene TRBV11-2; D remains ambiguous. CDR3: CASSLNTALPLTDTQYF. As DNA, the CDR3 is TGTGCCAGCAGCTTGAATACGGCACTGCCACTCACAGATACGCAGTATTTT.